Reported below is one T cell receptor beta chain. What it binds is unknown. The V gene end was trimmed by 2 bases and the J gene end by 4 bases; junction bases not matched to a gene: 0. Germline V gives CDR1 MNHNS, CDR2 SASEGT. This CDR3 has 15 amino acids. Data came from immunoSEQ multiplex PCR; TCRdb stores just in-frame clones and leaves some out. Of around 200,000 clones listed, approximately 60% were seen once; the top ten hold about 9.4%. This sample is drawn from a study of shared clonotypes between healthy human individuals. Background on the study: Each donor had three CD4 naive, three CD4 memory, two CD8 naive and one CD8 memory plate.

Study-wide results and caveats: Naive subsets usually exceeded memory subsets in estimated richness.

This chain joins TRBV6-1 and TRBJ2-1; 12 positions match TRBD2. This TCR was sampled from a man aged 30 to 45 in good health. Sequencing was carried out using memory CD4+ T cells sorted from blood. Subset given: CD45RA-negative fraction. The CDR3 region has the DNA TGTGCCAGCAGTGAACTAGCGGGAGGGTACAATGAGCAGTTCTTC. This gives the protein CASSELAGGYNEQFF.